Following are 2 T cell receptor beta chains from one sample sequenced in a study of shared clonotypes between healthy human individuals. TCRdb's table, derived via immunoSEQ multiplex PCR, lists solely in-frame clones and lacks some. The table includes over a million clones, 98% to 99% detected once. The specimen sequenced was naive CD4+ T cells sorted from blood. Regarding subset: CD45RA+ positively selected. The receptors here all came from a young man in good health.

Turning to this clone: The limits of the CDR3 on the DNA are not certain, so only TCRdb's listed CDR3 is given. This chain links TRBV7-3 with TRBJ2-1. The CDR3 is 13 amino acids long, termini counted. Per germline, CDR1 SGHTA and CDR2 FQGTGA. CDR3 sequence: CASSFSLDNEQFF.

V and J are TRBV10-2 and TRBJ1-1, with 9 nucleotides matching TRBD1. The CDR3 covers 14 residues. After removal of 6 bases from V and 1 base from J, the junction contained 3 bases not matched to a gene. Germline V lookup: CDR1 WSHSY, CDR2 SAAADI. This CDR3 is CASRGTGTNTEAFF. CDR3 nucleotide sequence: TGCGCCAGCAGAGGGACAGGGACGAACACTGAAGCTTTCTTT.